This T cell receptor (beta chain) was sequenced during a study of cytomegalovirus exposure and HLA in healthy donors. A multiplex PCR was run with 60 Vbeta primers and 13 Jbeta primers. Data came from immunoSEQ multiplex PCR; TCRdb stores just in-frame clones and leaves some out. Seen here are about 120,000 clones, about 83% observed once, and the top ten hold approximately 2.4%. Study results and caveats: Later work showed greater clonal expansion in HLA-associated TCR beta chains than in equally common others. Sequencing depth across donors, presence/absence analyses assumed, was roughly uniform.

With 6 bases clipped from V and 4 bases from J, the junction kept 3 bases outside the gene matches. CDR3 length equals 14 residues. Germline values: CDR1 MNHEY, CDR2 SMNVEV (reference sequence). Concerning this clone itself: Its matching antigen is unknown.

This chain joins TRBV27 and TRBJ1-6; 7 bases are shared with TRBD1. The TCR comes from a female donor in good health and CMV-seronegative. The sample taken for sequencing was PBMCs. The CDR3 sequence is CASSGQVYNSPLHF. The CDR3 DNA sequence: TGTGCCAGCAGCGGACAGGTTTATAATTCACCCCTCCACTTT.